What follows are 12 T cell receptor beta chains derived from one specimen sequenced in a study of vaccination and CD4 T cells after COVID-19. Sequence data for DNA of cultured CD4+ T cells were generated by the Oncomine TCR Beta short-read assay. TCRdb passed the PCR reads through MiXCR, listing each CDR3 protein once. The sample consists of about 9,200 distinct CDR3 sequences, about 51% of them appearing once. Treatment defined: approximately 9-day PBMC culture with coronavirus spike peptide pools or control peptides (ViraFEST assay). Their recognized antigens are unknown. The material sequenced was CD4+ T cells from blood, cultured in vitro. Receptor source: a human donor who had recovered from COVID-19.

The V call is TRBV11-2, the J call TRBJ2-6; the match to TRBD1 covers 8 bases. The CDR3 contains 18 residues. Germline V gene data show CDR1 as SGHAT and CDR2 as FQNNGV. Losses at the gene ends were 1 base for V and 3 bases for J; bases not matched to a gene: 8. CDR3 residues: CASSLGIQGVFGANVLTF. CDR3 nucleotide sequence: TGTGCCAGCAGCTTAGGCATACAGGGGGTGTTTGGGGCCAACGTCCTGACTTTC.

The sample holds a few counts of this clonotype. The chain carries TRBV20-1 and TRBJ1-2; 8 bases align to TRBD1. The CDR3 loop spans 14 amino acids. V lost 5 bases, J lost 4 bases, and 9 bases stayed unmatched. Per germline, CDR1 DFQATT and CDR2 SNEGSKA (reference sequence). The CDR3 sequence is CSAGQTGVGYGYTF. CDR3 bases: TGCAGTGCTGGACAGACAGGGGTGGGCTATGGCTACACCTTC.

This clonotype was counted only a few times. The chain's CDR3 is CASSFGQAGIMQETQYF. The CDR3, as DNA: TGTGCCAGCAGCTTTGGACAGGCCGGAATAATGCAAGAGACCCAGTACTTC. The chain links TRBV7-9 to TRBJ2-5; 7 positions agree with TRBD1. With 3 bases clipped from V and 2 bases from J, the junction kept 12 bases outside the gene matches. There are 17 residues in the CDR3. Germline V gene data show CDR1 as SEHNR and CDR2 as FQNEAQ (reference sequence).

This clonotype appeared once. One end of the junction is discordant with germline, which a read error may explain. The DNA of the CDR3 is TGTGCTAGCAGCTCAACTGACTCATCGAACGAGCAGTACTTC. Translating it yields CASSSTDSSNEQYF. The rearrangement uses TRBV7-7 and TRBJ2-7, with D unresolved. CDR3 size: 14 residues. The germline V gene has CDR1 SSHAT and CDR2 FNYEAQ (reference sequence).

The chain joins TRBV12-3 or TRBV12-4 to TRBJ2-1, with 10 bases that match TRBD2. This CDR3 region has 19 residues. V was pared by 3 bases and J by 2 bases, with 13 bases of the junction left unmatched. Here the CDR3 DNA reads TGTGCCAGCAGTTTTGGACTGACTAGCGGGTCACAAGCCTACAATGAGCAGTTCTTC. This translates into CASSFGLTSGSQAYNEQFF.

For the CDR3, the DNA is TGCAGCGTTGATAGAGGCTACACCTTC. Amino acid sequence: CSVDRGYTF. The chain combines TRBV29-1 with TRBJ1-2, with D unresolved. V lost 3 bases to trimming and J lost 8 bases, with 4 bases between them. Germline CDR1 is SQVTM and CDR2 is ANQGSEA. CDR3 length: 9 amino acids.

In its sample, this clonotype was seen a few times. This chain uses TRBV10-3 with TRBJ2-5; D gene ambiguous. Germline CDR1 reads ENHRY; CDR2 reads SYGVKD. CDR3 length: 12 residues. The CDR3 loop is CAGSSPGETQYF. In DNA, the CDR3 is TGTGCAGGCAGTTCCCCTGGGGAGACCCAGTACTTC.

The genes are TRBV19 and TRBJ2-2; 9 bases are shared with TRBD2. The germline V gene has CDR1 LNHDA and CDR2 SQIVND (reference sequence). The V and J ends lost 4 bases and 2 bases, in that order; junction bases with no gene match: 11. The CDR3 is 18 amino acids. For the CDR3, the DNA is TGTGCCAGTAGTAACGAGCGGGGGGCCCAAGCCAACACCGGGGAGCTGTTTTTT. This translates into CASSNERGAQANTGELFF.

In DNA, the CDR3 is TGTGCCAGCAGCTTAGATCTCCCAGATACGCAGTATTTT. Translated: CASSLDLPDTQYF. The genes are TRBV11-3 and TRBJ2-3; D uncertain. This CDR3 is 13 amino acids long. CDR1 and CDR2 from the germline V gene are SGHNT and YENEEA. Trimming took 0 bases from V and 4 from J, leaving 5 bases between them.

This clonotype appeared a few times. The gene calls are TRBV2 and TRBJ2-6; 7 nucleotides match TRBD1. This CDR3 is 14 amino acids long. CDR1 and CDR2 from the germline V gene are SNHLY and FYNNEI. J gave up 3 bases and V 11 bases, and 7 bases lay outside the gene matches. CDR3 in DNA: TGTGCCGGAAAACAGGGGTATGGGGCCAACGTCCTGACTTTC. As protein: CAGKQGYGANVLTF.

DNA for the CDR3: TGCGCCAGCAGCACCGACAGGGTCGAGACCCAGTACTTC. It yields the protein CASSTDRVETQYF. The rearrangement uses TRBV5-1 and TRBJ2-5; TRBD1 agrees at 7 bases. Germline CDR1 and CDR2: SGHRS and YFSETQ. Germline trimming cut 4 bases from V and 5 bases from J; bases unmatched to any gene: 5. This CDR3 comprises 13 residues.

On this clonotype itself: At one end the junction does not follow the germline gene, possibly because of a read error. CDR3 loop: CASSFGLAGETADTQYF. The CDR3 DNA reads as TGTGCCAGTAGTTTTGGGCTAGCGGGGGAAACCGCCGATACGCAGTATTTT. The chain links TRBV12-3 or TRBV12-4 to TRBJ2-3; 10 bases map to TRBD2. The CDR3 spans 17 residues.